This record looks at one T cell receptor beta chain sequence and its context. No antigen is known for it. This entry comes from a study of T cell responses to AZD1222 COVID-19 vaccine. Study-level points and caveats: Donors, mostly white British, included more females; clonal diversity was possibly underestimated. No repertoire was sampled before or during the peak T cell response, only after it.

Profiled with immunoSEQ multiplex PCR; TCRdb holds only in-frame clones, not every one. The sample records more than 110,000 clones, around 89% being singletons. Second-dose intervals near 4 or 12 weeks were combined. This receptor was obtained from an adult who received the AZD1222 COVID-19 vaccine. Sequencing used peripheral blood, obtained 28 days after the second AZD1222 dose.

The CDR3 reads CASSIPGTGSEAFF. The CDR3 bases are TGTGCCAGCAGTATCCCGGGAACAGGGTCTGAAGCTTTCTTT. V and J are TRBV28 and TRBJ1-1; TRBD1 might be the D (6 bases). The CDR3 extends over 14 amino acids. Germline loops: CDR1 MDHEN, CDR2 SYDVKM. The V gene lost 5 bases and the J gene lost 6 bases, with 16 bases spanning the gap.